The clone carrying this T cell receptor beta chain was seen more than once but under ten times. J gave up 1 base and V 5 bases, and 5 bases lay outside the gene matches. Germline lookup yields CDR1 KGHSH and CDR2 LQKENI. This CDR3 has 15 amino acids. This specimen belongs to a study of T-cell reconstitution after alpha-beta-depleted transplantation in children. Preparation of the TCRbeta library involved a method that used unique molecular identifiers. TCRdb redid the calling of the PCR reads with MiXCR, one entry per CDR3 protein. The repertoire holds 450,000 to 550,000 distinct CDR3 sequences, with roughly 10% as singletons.

The sample in question was PBMCs, mostly from graft donor cells, obtained 180 days after TCRalphabeta/CD19-depleted stem cell transplant. The origin of this receptor is a female patient aged 2-9 years who had a stem cell transplant for aplastic anemia, so the T cells may come from the graft donor. The gene calls are TRBV18 and TRBJ2-7; 10 bases fit TRBD2. CDR3 nucleotide sequence: TGTGCCAGCTCAGACGGACTAGCGGTTTCCTACGAGCAGTACTTC. Protein product: CASSDGLAVSYEQYF.